These T cell receptor beta chains were read from a single sample in a study of tumor and adjacent non-tumor tissue in lung cancer. MiXCR was run by TCRdb on the multiplex PCR reads, yielding one entry per CDR3 protein. The profile shows just over 200,000 distinct CDR3 sequences, approximately 74% of them singletons. Sequencing was done on a sample of lung tumor tissue. Source of these receptors: a man in his fifties or sixties with non-small cell lung cancer. CDR3s include the opening cysteine and the closing phenylalanine or tryptophan. The D gene is left open where the match is weak. Clone size is not always given. Where it is, it says once, few, many or a class for expanded clones.

NA,NA,TRBV4-3,TRBJ2-6,TGCACCAGCAGCCAGGAAGGAAGCTCTGGGGCCAACGTCCTGACTTTC,CTSSQEGSSGANVLTF
once,TRBD2,TRBV20-1,TRBJ2-7,TGCAGTGCCTCCAAGCGGGCTAGCGGGAGACTTGTGGCCTACGAGCAGTACTTC,CSASKRASGRLVAYEQYF
NA,NA,TRBV11-3,TRBJ1-4,TGTGCCAGCAGCTCGACCTATAATGAAAAAGTGTTTTTT,CASSSTYNEKVFF
NA,TRBD1,TRBV7-9,TRBJ2-3,TGTGCCAGCAGCTCTCCCGGGACAGGGACCACAGATACACAGAATTTT,CASSSPGTGTTDTQNF
NA,TRBD2,TRBV30,TRBJ2-7,TGTGCCTGGAAAAACCCGGGACTAGCGATTACAACCTACGAGCAGTACTTC,CAWKNPGLAITTYEQYF
NA,NA,TRBV20-1,TRBJ1-1,TGCAGTGCTAGAACGGCAATTCGGGGGAACACTGAAGCTTCCTTT,CSARTAIRGNTEASF
many,NA,TRBV11-3,TRBJ2-7,TGTGCCAGCAGCCCAGATGGGGATTACACCTACGAGCAGTACTTC,CASSPDGDYTYEQYF
NA,NA,TRBV11-2,TRBJ1-1,TGTGTCAGCAGCATCGACAGGAACACTGAAGCTTTCTTT,CVSSIDRNTEAFF
NA,NA,TRBV11-3,TRBJ2-1,TGTGTCAGCAGCTTAGGACGCTACAATGAGCAGTTCTTC,CVSSLGRYNEQFF
NA,TRBD2,TRBV5-1,TRBJ2-1,TGCGCCAGCAGGTTGGCACTAGCGGATTCCTACAATGAGCAGTTCTTC,CASRLALADSYNEQFF
NA,NA,TRBV12-3/TRBV12-4,TRBJ1-2,TGTCTCAGCAGTTGGTGGGATGGGAATGGCTACACCTTC,CLSSWWDGNGYTF
NA,TRBD2,TRBV20-1,TRBJ2-1,TGCAGTGTTACCTCCAGGACTAGCGGGGGAGGGGATGAGCAGTTCTTC,CSVTSRTSGGGDEQFF
many,NA,TRBV6-5,TRBJ2-3,TGTGCCAGCAGTTACGCGGCTATTGGCACAGATACGCAGTATTTT,CASSYAAIGTDTQYF
NA,TRBD2,TRBV7-8,TRBJ2-1,TGTGCCAGCAGCTTGTCTAGCGGGGGGCCAAGTAGGAATGAGCATTTCTTC,CASSLSSGGPSRNEHFF
NA,NA,TRBV20-1,TRBJ2-3,TGCGGTGCTCAACAGGGACGGGATACGCAGTATTTT,CGAQQGRDTQYF
NA,TRBD2,TRBV4-3,TRBJ2-3,TGCGCCAGGAGCCTCCTGACTAGCCCTACTTCCACAGATACGCACTATTTT,CARSLLTSPTSTDTHYF
many,NA,TRBV5-1,TRBJ2-1,TGCGCCAGCAGCCGGCAGGGGTCCTACAATGAGCAGTTCTTC,CASSRQGSYNEQFF
many,NA,TRBV11-2,TRBJ1-1,TGTGCCAGCAGCTTAGAGACAGCGAACACTGAAGCTTTCTTT,CASSLETANTEAFF
NA,NA,TRBV5-1,TRBJ2-1,TGCGCCAGCAGCGATAGCTACAATGAGCAGTTCTTC,CASSDSYNEQFF
NA,TRBD1,TRBV20-1,TRBJ1-5,TGCAGTGCTAATCAGGGGGTTTTGTCCGATCAGCCCCAGCATTTT,CSANQGVLSDQPQHF
NA,NA,TRBV11-2,TRBJ2-1,TGTGCGTGCAGCTTAGGGGGGGGCAATGAGCAGTTCTTC,CACSLGGGNEQFF
NA,NA,TRBV12-3/TRBV12-4,TRBJ2-6,TGTGCCAGCAGTTTAGCCTGGAAGCCCGCCCTGGACAGGCGATCGGGAGAGGCCAACGTCCTAACTTTC,CASSLAWKPALDRRSGEANVLTF
NA,TRBD1,TRBV11-3,TRBJ2-5,TGTGCCAGCGGCTTCATAATGACAGGGGGCTCAGAGACCCAGTACTTC,CASGFIMTGGSETQYF
few,NA,TRBV12-3/TRBV12-4,TRBJ1-2,TGTGCCAGCAGCCGGCCGGGCGGTAACTATGGCTACACCTTC,CASSRPGGNYGYTF
NA,NA,TRBV20-1,TRBJ2-3,TGCAGTGCTAGAGGGGACTTTATCCTGGATGGGGATACGCAGTATTTT,CSARGDFILDGDTQYF
NA,NA,TRBV20-1,TRBJ2-7,TGCAGTGCTGTCGGTACACGGCGCTACAAGCAGTACTTC,CSAVGTRRYKQYF
NA,NA,TRBV11-2,TRBJ1-4,TGTGCCAGCTGCCTTCGGGGGGTATCTAATGAAAAACTGTTTTTT,CASCLRGVSNEKLFF
NA,NA,TRBV4-3,TRBJ1-2,TGCGCCAGTAGCCAAGACCGGGACCCTCTTGTCCCTAACTATGACTACACCTTC,CASSQDRDPLVPNYDYTF
NA,NA,TRBV10-2,TRBJ1-6,TGCGCCAGCAGACCCCACAGCGGCGGTTCACCCCTCCACTTT,CASRPHSGGSPLHF
once,NA,TRBV11-1,TRBJ2-2,TGTGCCAGCAGCTCGCGTCTAACCGCTGGGGAGCTGTTTTTT,CASSSRLTAGELFF
few,NA,TRBV7-9,TRBJ2-7,TGTGCCAGCAGCTCCGATTATACCCCCCCCCACTCCTACGAGCAGTACTTC,CASSSDYTPPHSYEQYF
NA,NA,TRBV20-1,TRBJ1-2,TGCAGTGCTAGAGGGCTCAGTAGTTATGGCTACACCTTC,CSARGLSSYGYTF
once,NA,TRBV29-1,TRBJ2-5,TGCAGCAGCTGGGCGGGAGAGACCCAGTACTTC,CSSWAGETQYF
NA,NA,TRBV29-1,TRBJ1-5,TGCAGCGTAGGGCAGGGATGGAATCAGCCCCAGAATTTT,CSVGQGWNQPQNF
NA,NA,TRBV5-4,TRBJ2-5,TGTGCCAGCAGCACTACTCTGGGAGGAGAGATCCAGTACTTC,CASSTTLGGEIQYF
NA,NA,TRBV11-2,TRBJ2-1,TGTGCCAGCAGACAAACAGAGGGGACGGGGCTGACTAAGCAGTTCTTC,CASRQTEGTGLTKQFF
NA,NA,TRBV6-6,TRBJ1-1,TGTACCAGCAGTCCAGGAGGCGCGTCTTGGAACACTGAAGCTTTCTTT,CTSSPGGASWNTEAFF
NA,NA,TRBV12-3/TRBV12-4,TRBJ1-2,TGTACCAGCAGTAAGCGGAGAGACTATGGGTACACCTTC,CTSSKRRDYGYTF
NA,NA,TRBV11-2,TRBJ2-2,TGTGCCAGCAGTTCACGACAAGGGGCGGCCGGGGAGCTGCTTTTT,CASSSRQGAAGELLF
few,NA,TRBV5-1,TRBJ1-2,TGCGCCAGCAGCTTGGAACAGGGTCTTAACACCTTC,CASSLEQGLNTF
NA,NA,TRBV4-3,TRBJ2-6,TGCGCCAGCAGCCAAGAGACGGTGCCTGGGGCCAACGTCCTGGCTTTC,CASSQETVPGANVLAF
NA,NA,TRBV20-1,TRBJ1-6,TGCAGTGCTAGAGTCCCGGGGGCGCCCCTTAATTCACGCCTCCACTTT,CSARVPGAPLNSRLHF
NA,NA,TRBV5-4,TRBJ1-4,TGTGCCAGCAGCTCCTTTTCTTTGGGGGGCCTTAATGAAAAACTGTTTTTT,CASSSFSLGGLNEKLFF
NA,NA,TRBV11-3,TRBJ2-1,TGTGCCAGCCGCTCCCTAAAGGGAGGCCCGGGTGAGCAGTTATTC,CASRSLKGGPGEQLF
few,NA,TRBV28,TRBJ2-7,TGTGCCAGTGGAACAAGGGGTTCTGGATCCTACGAGCAGTACTTC,CASGTRGSGSYEQYF
NA,TRBD2,TRBV6-1,TRBJ2-1,TGTGCCAACAGAGCAGGGGGACTAGCAGACAATGAGCAGTTTTTC,CANRAGGLADNEQFF
NA,TRBD2,TRBV14,TRBJ2-1,TGTGGCAGCCAAGGAAGGCCTAGCGGGGGGTACAATGAGCAGTTCTTC,CGSQGRPSGGYNEQFF
NA,TRBD1,TRBV12-3/TRBV12-4,TRBJ2-7,TGTGCCAGCACTTTTGCAGGACAGGGTCAGGGGACCTACAAGCAGTACTTC,CASTFAGQGQGTYKQYF
NA,NA,TRBV20-1,TRBJ1-6,TGCAGTGCTAGGGACGCTGGGAAGAGCTCCTATAATTCATCCCTCCACTTC,CSARDAGKSSYNSSLHF